This T cell receptor (beta chain) came from a study of blood T cell repertoires in COVID-19. Across the study: From T cells, B-cell-depleted T cells, or PBMCs came the material, which was cDNA or gDNA.

Authors' data handling: Reference gene primer amplification yielded estimated nucleated cell counts. The data were produced by immunoSEQ multiplex PCR, yet TCRdb's version contains in-frame clones alone and is incomplete. For V, J and clone size, that table is used; D and trimming come from the DNA. The sample holds over 250,000 clones, roughly four fifths seen once. The CDR3 covers 16 residues. Deletions cut 5 bases from V and 4 bases from J, with 15 bases between. Per the germline V gene, CDR1 is MNHEY and CDR2 is SMNVEV (reference sequence). The clonotype originates from a woman aged 45-60 years who had recovered from COVID-19. V is TRBV27 and J is TRBJ1-6, with D uncertain. The sequenced material came from peripheral blood. The CDR3 DNA follows: TGTGCCAGCAGTCCCACGGCGGCGAGATATAATTCACCCCTCCACTTT. It codes for CASSPTAARYNSPLHF.